A selection of T cell receptor beta chains follows, all from one sample in a study of beta chain features in type 1 diabetes. TCRdb keeps only in-frame clones here, not all; method: immunoSEQ multiplex PCR. The sample includes nearly 700,000 clones, roughly 13% of them seen just once. Sequences were obtained from naive CD4+ T cells from blood. The receptors come from a man aged 18 to 29 with type 1 diabetes. Both conserved end residues are part of each CDR3. The D gene is left open where the match is weak. For some rows the clone size is stated as once, few or many, or as a class when expanded; others skip it.

size	V	D	J	CDR3
few	TRBV10-3	TRBD2	TRBJ2-1	CAISDRTSGYSYNEQFF
.	TRBV7-2	.	TRBJ2-1	CASSPHWGEQFF
.	TRBV5-6	TRBD1	TRBJ2-1	CASSRFDRAVGFF
few	TRBV29-1	TRBD1	TRBJ2-2	CSVDTWGQGGTGELFF
.	TRBV25-1	.	TRBJ2-7	CASSEAGAYYEQYF
few	TRBV28	.	TRBJ1-4	CASNPPGGSNEKLFF
few	TRBV9	.	TRBJ2-7	CASSTGQYEQYF
few	TRBV29-1	TRBD2	TRBJ2-3	CSGVGLAGGPPDTQYF
few	TRBV7-9	.	TRBJ2-5	CASSFSPETQYF
.	TRBV5-6	.	TRBJ1-1	CASSWDGSEAFF
.	TRBV4-1	TRBD1	TRBJ1-2	CASSHGQGSYGYTF
few	TRBV27	TRBD1	TRBJ2-7	CASISGTGNYEQYF
.	TRBV28	.	TRBJ1-2	CASSLSRDGYTF
.	TRBV6-1	.	TRBJ2-7	CASSEGRGHEQYF
few	TRBV7-7	.	TRBJ2-6	CASSLVPDPSGANVLTF
.	TRBV7-6	.	TRBJ2-3	CASSLGTYTDTQYF
.	TRBV7-9	TRBD1	TRBJ2-5	CASSLDWTGVVETQYF
.	TRBV25-1	TRBD1	TRBJ2-4	CASSDPTGVNIQYF
.	TRBV30	TRBD1	TRBJ2-1	CAWSPPDRYNEQFF
.	TRBV6-1	TRBD2	TRBJ2-1	CASSAGTSGVDEQFF
few	TRBV5-1	TRBD1	TRBJ2-7	CASSLDRGSTYEQYF
.	TRBV14	TRBD1	TRBJ1-1	CASSIVPGTVNTEAFF
.	TRBV29-1	.	TRBJ1-2	CSVDQVYGYTF
.	TRBV6-6	TRBD1	TRBJ1-1	CASSLGQENTEAFF
few	TRBV7-6	.	TRBJ2-7	CASSPDYPSVEQYF
.	TRBV5-1	TRBD2	TRBJ2-3	CASGLAGVADTQYF
.	TRBV4-1	.	TRBJ2-4	CASSQVLVGIQYF
.	TRBV5-1	.	TRBJ2-5	CASSRDNWAGETQYF
.	TRBV7-9	.	TRBJ1-1	CASSQRQRDTEAFF
few	TRBV30	TRBD1	TRBJ1-2	CAWNPGQGNYGYTF
few	TRBV18	.	TRBJ2-7	CASSPQDEAGNEQYF
few	TRBV9	.	TRBJ2-7	CASSAQQGYEQYF
few	TRBV18	.	TRBJ2-7	CASSPASSYEQYF
.	TRBV7-9	.	TRBJ1-2	CASSLAEVTYGYTF
few	TRBV7-6	TRBD1	TRBJ2-7	CASSLDGTGGREQYF
few	TRBV13	.	TRBJ2-5	CASSLGPSGETQYF
.	TRBV14	.	TRBJ1-5	CASSFAEDQPQHF
few	TRBV29-1	TRBD1	TRBJ1-2	CSVEDLGTGGNYGYTF
.	TRBV28	TRBD1	TRBJ2-5	CASVTHRGKTQYF
.	TRBV5-6	.	TRBJ1-1	CASSTNTEAFF
few	TRBV7-9	TRBD1	TRBJ1-2	CASSPTGYLNYGYTF
.	TRBV6-5	.	TRBJ2-7	CASEKNYEQYF
few	TRBV30	.	TRBJ1-2	CAWSVYQPGASYGYTF
.	TRBV6-1	.	TRBJ1-1	CASIRNTEAFF
.	TRBV6-5	.	TRBJ1-1	CASRPGTANTEAFF
.	TRBV9	.	TRBJ2-5	CASSTPQETQYF
.	TRBV5-4	TRBD2	TRBJ2-7	CASSLVGERLAGYEQYF
.	TRBV6-6	.	TRBJ1-1	CASSLQTDPTEAFF
few	TRBV5-1	.	TRBJ2-1	CASSLFRQGSYNEQFF
few	TRBV18	.	TRBJ2-5	CASSPGRGTAEGETQYF
few	TRBV30	TRBD1	TRBJ1-6	CAWSVIDRDNSPLHF
many	TRBV21-1	.	TRBJ1-6	CASSKVPSPLHF
few	TRBV19	.	TRBJ1-4	CASMGFSTQKLFF